These T cell receptor beta chains were read from a single sample in a study of cytomegalovirus exposure and HLA in healthy donors. The data were produced by immunoSEQ multiplex PCR, yet TCRdb's version contains in-frame clones alone and is incomplete. The top ten hold about 2.4% of the sample, which has about 190,000 clones, roughly 80% seen once. Specimen: PBMCs. All receptors derive from a male donor in good health and CMV-seronegative. CDR3s include the opening cysteine and the closing phenylalanine or tryptophan. Fields, in order: D gene, V gene, clone size, J gene, CDR3 DNA, CDR3 protein. D genes are given only for firm matches. The listing skips clone size in some rows; elsewhere it reads once, few, many or a size class.

d_gene: -
v_gene: TRBV7-6
abundance: -
j_gene: TRBJ2-4
CDR3nt: TGTGCCAGCAGCTTAGCGAGCGGTGACAAAAACATTCAGTACTTC
CDR3aa: CASSLASGDKNIQYF

d_gene: -
v_gene: TRBV5-1
abundance: -
j_gene: TRBJ1-4
CDR3nt: TGCGCCAGCATGGGGGGGGATGAAAAACTGTTTTTT
CDR3aa: CASMGGDEKLFF

d_gene: TRBD2
v_gene: TRBV19
abundance: -
j_gene: TRBJ2-7
CDR3nt: TGTGCCAGTAGTACCCGAGCGGGGGCCTTCTCCTACGAGCAGTACTTC
CDR3aa: CASSTRAGAFSYEQYF

d_gene: -
v_gene: TRBV5-4
abundance: -
j_gene: TRBJ2-3
CDR3nt: TGTGCCAGCAGCTTCGGACAGAGCACAGATACGCAGTATTTT
CDR3aa: CASSFGQSTDTQYF

d_gene: TRBD1
v_gene: TRBV5-1
abundance: -
j_gene: TRBJ1-2
CDR3nt: TGCGCCAGCAGCCAGACGACAGGGAATATCTATGGCTACACCTTC
CDR3aa: CASSQTTGNIYGYTF

d_gene: -
v_gene: TRBV21-1
abundance: once
j_gene: TRBJ2-5
CDR3nt: TGTGCCAGCAGCGCCCTTAGGGGAGAGACCCAGTACTTC
CDR3aa: CASSALRGETQYF

d_gene: TRBD1
v_gene: TRBV7-8
abundance: -
j_gene: TRBJ2-7
CDR3nt: TGTGCCAGCAGCAGCCGGGACAGGTACGAGCAGTACTTC
CDR3aa: CASSSRDRYEQYF

d_gene: -
v_gene: TRBV28
abundance: -
j_gene: TRBJ1-5
CDR3nt: TGTGCCAGCAGTTTTAACGGGCCCCAGCATTTT
CDR3aa: CASSFNGPQHF

d_gene: -
v_gene: TRBV11-2
abundance: -
j_gene: TRBJ2-2
CDR3nt: TGTGCCAGCACCGGGGGAGGGCTGTTTTTT
CDR3aa: CASTGGGLFF

d_gene: TRBD2
v_gene: TRBV7-2
abundance: few
j_gene: TRBJ2-3
CDR3nt: TGTGCCAGCAGCTCCGGGACTACCACAGATACGCAGTATTTT
CDR3aa: CASSSGTTTDTQYF

d_gene: -
v_gene: TRBV28
abundance: -
j_gene: TRBJ2-2
CDR3nt: TGTGCCAGCAGCTCGGGGGGCCGAAAGGCCGGGGAGCTGTTTTTT
CDR3aa: CASSSGGRKAGELFF

d_gene: -
v_gene: TRBV2
abundance: -
j_gene: TRBJ2-7
CDR3nt: TGTGCCAGCAGTCAGGGACGGGAAGGAGGGTCCTACGAGCAGTACTTC
CDR3aa: CASSQGREGGSYEQYF

d_gene: -
v_gene: TRBV30
abundance: -
j_gene: TRBJ2-3
CDR3nt: TGTGCCTGGATCCTTTTAAGCACAGATACGCAGTATTTT
CDR3aa: CAWILLSTDTQYF

d_gene: TRBD1
v_gene: TRBV7-2
abundance: -
j_gene: TRBJ2-7
CDR3nt: TGTGCCAGCAGCTTGCACAGGGGTGCAGGGCAGTACTTC
CDR3aa: CASSLHRGAGQYF

d_gene: TRBD2
v_gene: TRBV4-2
abundance: -
j_gene: TRBJ2-2
CDR3nt: TGTGCCATCAGGGGTAGCGGGGGGACCGCGAACACCGGGGAGCTGTTTTTT
CDR3aa: CAIRGSGGTANTGELFF

d_gene: -
v_gene: TRBV9
abundance: -
j_gene: TRBJ2-7
CDR3nt: TGTGCCAGCAGCGTAGGAGGCTCCTACGAGCAGTACTTC
CDR3aa: CASSVGGSYEQYF

d_gene: TRBD1
v_gene: TRBV7-6
abundance: -
j_gene: TRBJ1-2
CDR3nt: TGTGCCAGCAGCCTAGGGCAGGGGGCGGAGGATGGCTACACCTTC
CDR3aa: CASSLGQGAEDGYTF

d_gene: TRBD2
v_gene: TRBV9
abundance: -
j_gene: TRBJ2-7
CDR3nt: TGTGCCAGCAGCGTACTACTAGCGGGAGATAAGTACGAGCAGTACTTC
CDR3aa: CASSVLLAGDKYEQYF

d_gene: TRBD1
v_gene: TRBV6-5
abundance: few
j_gene: TRBJ1-2
CDR3nt: TGTGCCAGCAAGGGGGCAGGGGAGAGCTATGGCTACACCTTC
CDR3aa: CASKGAGESYGYTF

d_gene: -
v_gene: TRBV18
abundance: -
j_gene: TRBJ1-2
CDR3nt: TGTGCCAGCTCCCCCAGGGAAGATGGCTACACCTTC
CDR3aa: CASSPREDGYTF

d_gene: -
v_gene: TRBV27
abundance: -
j_gene: TRBJ1-1
CDR3nt: TGTGCCAGCACCATTAATGCCCGGGGTGAAGCTTTCTTT
CDR3aa: CASTINARGEAFF

d_gene: -
v_gene: TRBV9
abundance: -
j_gene: TRBJ2-1
CDR3nt: TGTGCCAGCAGCGCGGTAGCGGACCCTTACAATGAGCAGTTCTTC
CDR3aa: CASSAVADPYNEQFF

d_gene: -
v_gene: TRBV23-1
abundance: once
j_gene: TRBJ2-7
CDR3nt: TGCGCCAGCAGTAGAAAAGGGCCACAGGAGGGGCTCGAGCAGTACTTC
CDR3aa: CASSRKGPQEGLEQYF

d_gene: TRBD2
v_gene: TRBV2
abundance: -
j_gene: TRBJ2-1
CDR3nt: TGTGCCAGCAGTGAAGATGGACTAGCGGCCAATGAGCAGTTCTTC
CDR3aa: CASSEDGLAANEQFF

d_gene: -
v_gene: TRBV19
abundance: -
j_gene: TRBJ1-5
CDR3nt: TGTGCCAGTAGTATAGTAAGTTCCGTAGAGCCCCAGCATTTT
CDR3aa: CASSIVSSVEPQHF

d_gene: -
v_gene: TRBV18
abundance: -
j_gene: TRBJ1-5
CDR3nt: TGTGCCAGCTCCCCGGGGGGGCAGGATCAGCCCCAGCATTTT
CDR3aa: CASSPGGQDQPQHF

d_gene: TRBD1
v_gene: TRBV19
abundance: -
j_gene: TRBJ2-7
CDR3nt: TGTGCCAGTAGTACCATGAACAGGGGTGACTACGAGCAGTACTTC
CDR3aa: CASSTMNRGDYEQYF

d_gene: TRBD2
v_gene: TRBV7-8
abundance: -
j_gene: TRBJ2-7
CDR3nt: TGTGCCAGCAGCTCCCCCGGGACTAGCGGATCTCGAGAGCAGTACTTC
CDR3aa: CASSSPGTSGSREQYF

d_gene: TRBD2
v_gene: TRBV4-3
abundance: -
j_gene: TRBJ2-7
CDR3nt: TGCGCCAGCAGCCAAGATTATCCTAGCGGTCCCTACGAGCAGTACTTC
CDR3aa: CASSQDYPSGPYEQYF

d_gene: TRBD1
v_gene: TRBV6-5
abundance: -
j_gene: TRBJ1-2
CDR3nt: TGTGCCAGCAGTATAACAGGGGGCAGCTATGGCTACACCTTC
CDR3aa: CASSITGGSYGYTF

d_gene: -
v_gene: TRBV10-3
abundance: few
j_gene: TRBJ1-6
CDR3nt: TGTGCCATCAGTGGCCAAACCCCCCGGAGCTCCTATAATTCACCCCTCCACTTT
CDR3aa: CAISGQTPRSSYNSPLHF

d_gene: -
v_gene: TRBV7-6
abundance: -
j_gene: TRBJ2-6
CDR3nt: TGTGCCAGCAGCGCCATTGCGGGTGGGCAAATCTACTCTGGGGCCAACGTCCTGACTTTC
CDR3aa: CASSAIAGGQIYSGANVLTF

d_gene: TRBD2
v_gene: TRBV13
abundance: -
j_gene: TRBJ2-3
CDR3nt: TGTGCCAGCAGCTCGGGACTAGCGGGGGGGACCCTCAGCACAGATACGCAGTATTTT
CDR3aa: CASSSGLAGGTLSTDTQYF

d_gene: -
v_gene: TRBV5-1
abundance: -
j_gene: TRBJ2-7
CDR3nt: TGCGCCAGCAGCTTGTCGGCGGGGCGAGAGCAGTACTTC
CDR3aa: CASSLSAGREQYF

d_gene: -
v_gene: TRBV28
abundance: once
j_gene: TRBJ2-1
CDR3nt: TGTGCCAGCAGTCCAGCTAGCGTCCTCGGGCAGTTCTTC
CDR3aa: CASSPASVLGQFF

d_gene: -
v_gene: TRBV6-5
abundance: -
j_gene: TRBJ1-2
CDR3nt: TGTGCCAGCACTCCGCGGGGGGCTTGGGGTGGCTACACCTTC
CDR3aa: CASTPRGAWGGYTF

d_gene: TRBD1
v_gene: TRBV7-2
abundance: -
j_gene: TRBJ1-1
CDR3nt: TGTGCCAGCAGCCGATATAGAGACAGGGCCAACACTGAAGCTTTCTTT
CDR3aa: CASSRYRDRANTEAFF

d_gene: -
v_gene: TRBV5-1
abundance: -
j_gene: TRBJ1-2
CDR3nt: TGCGCCAGCAGCGAGGGGGACTATGGCTACACCTTC
CDR3aa: CASSEGDYGYTF

d_gene: TRBD1
v_gene: TRBV6-5
abundance: -
j_gene: TRBJ2-7
CDR3nt: TGTGCCAGCAGTTACTCAGGACAGGGAAAGAGCGAGCAGTACTTC
CDR3aa: CASSYSGQGKSEQYF

d_gene: TRBD1
v_gene: TRBV6-1
abundance: -
j_gene: TRBJ1-2
CDR3nt: TGTGCCAGCACCGACAGGGAAGTGAACTATGGCTACACCTTC
CDR3aa: CASTDREVNYGYTF

d_gene: TRBD2
v_gene: TRBV7-2
abundance: -
j_gene: TRBJ2-3
CDR3nt: TGTGCCAGCAGCTTAGGTTTGTCTGCGGGGGGCTACACAGATACGCAGTATTTT
CDR3aa: CASSLGLSAGGYTDTQYF

d_gene: -
v_gene: TRBV4-2
abundance: -
j_gene: TRBJ2-2
CDR3nt: TGTGCCAGCAGCCAAGACCTAGACAGCACCGGGGAGCTGTTTTTT
CDR3aa: CASSQDLDSTGELFF

d_gene: TRBD2
v_gene: TRBV7-2
abundance: -
j_gene: TRBJ2-3
CDR3nt: TGTGCCAGCAGCTTAGCGCCGGGCGGGGGGGCTTCAGATACGCAGTATTTT
CDR3aa: CASSLAPGGGASDTQYF

d_gene: -
v_gene: TRBV14
abundance: few
j_gene: TRBJ1-1
CDR3nt: TGTGCCAGCAGCCAAGTTAGGGGCGGCACTGAAGCTTTCTTT
CDR3aa: CASSQVRGGTEAFF

d_gene: -
v_gene: TRBV7-8
abundance: -
j_gene: TRBJ2-7
CDR3nt: TGTGCCAGCAGCTCCTACCCGGATAGCTTGGCGGAGCGCGAGCAGTACTTC
CDR3aa: CASSSYPDSLAEREQYF

d_gene: TRBD2
v_gene: TRBV25-1
abundance: -
j_gene: TRBJ2-7
CDR3nt: TGTGCCAGCAGTTTTGCGGGAGGGCTCGAGCAGTACTTC
CDR3aa: CASSFAGGLEQYF

d_gene: -
v_gene: TRBV6-5
abundance: -
j_gene: TRBJ1-2
CDR3nt: TGTGCCAGCAGCCGAAACTTCGGGTATGGCTACCCCTTC
CDR3aa: CASSRNFGYGYPF

d_gene: TRBD1
v_gene: TRBV5-1
abundance: -
j_gene: TRBJ1-2
CDR3nt: TGCGCCAGCAGCTCGGGACAGGGACTTATCGGCTACACCTTC
CDR3aa: CASSSGQGLIGYTF